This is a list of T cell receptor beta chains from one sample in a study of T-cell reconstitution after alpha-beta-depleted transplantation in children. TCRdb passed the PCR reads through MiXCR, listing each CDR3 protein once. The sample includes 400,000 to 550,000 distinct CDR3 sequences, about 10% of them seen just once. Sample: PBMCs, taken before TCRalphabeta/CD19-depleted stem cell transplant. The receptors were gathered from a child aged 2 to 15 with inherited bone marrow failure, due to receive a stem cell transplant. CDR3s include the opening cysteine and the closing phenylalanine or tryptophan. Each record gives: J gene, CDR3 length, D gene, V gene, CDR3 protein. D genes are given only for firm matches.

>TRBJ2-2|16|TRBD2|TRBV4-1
CASSQDSGRRTGELFF
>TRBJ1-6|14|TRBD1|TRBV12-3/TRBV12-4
CASRVGQGNSPLHF
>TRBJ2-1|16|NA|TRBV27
CASSSPSRSSYNEQFF
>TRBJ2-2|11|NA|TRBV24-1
CATSEGGELFF
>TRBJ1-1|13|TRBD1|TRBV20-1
CSAEGQVNTEAFF
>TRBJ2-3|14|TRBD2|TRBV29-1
CSVEKREGRDTQYF
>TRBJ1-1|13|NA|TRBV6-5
CASSYSNGGRAFF
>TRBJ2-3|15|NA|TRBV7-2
CASSLVSSITDTQYF
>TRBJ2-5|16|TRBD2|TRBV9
CASSRKGLAGEETQYF
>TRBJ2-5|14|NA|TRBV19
CASSQGLGEETQYF
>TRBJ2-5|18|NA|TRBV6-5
CASSYSSPDRMGGETQYF
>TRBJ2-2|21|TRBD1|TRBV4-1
CASSQGHSGDRGRPGSGELFF
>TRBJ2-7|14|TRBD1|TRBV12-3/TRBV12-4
CASTPGQGTYEQYF
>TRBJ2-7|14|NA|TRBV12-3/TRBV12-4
CASSIRRWETEQYF
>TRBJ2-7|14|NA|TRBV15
CATSRATGLAEQYF
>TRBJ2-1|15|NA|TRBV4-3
CASSPILAAYNEQFF
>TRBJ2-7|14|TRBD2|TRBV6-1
CASSVGLALYEQYF
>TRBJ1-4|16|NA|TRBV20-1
CSAKYMLGRRYEKLFF
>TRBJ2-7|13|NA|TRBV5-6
CASSLADAYEQYF
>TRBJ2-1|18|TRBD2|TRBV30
CAWAGTSGRRGSYNEQIF
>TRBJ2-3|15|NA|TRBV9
CASSHFNYGPDTQYF
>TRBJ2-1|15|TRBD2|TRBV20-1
CSARGDYPSYNEQFF
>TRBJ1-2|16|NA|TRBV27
CASSLSWDTEPYGYTF
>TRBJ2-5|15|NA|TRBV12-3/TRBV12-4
CASRYTTGPQETQYF
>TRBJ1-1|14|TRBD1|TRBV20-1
CSARRDRDNSEAFF
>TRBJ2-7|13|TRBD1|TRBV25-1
CASRDRGSYEQYF
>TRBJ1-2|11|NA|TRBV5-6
CASSLGGDYTF
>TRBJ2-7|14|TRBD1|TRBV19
CASSMRGPSYEQYF
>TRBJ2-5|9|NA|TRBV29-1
CSVEGAQYF
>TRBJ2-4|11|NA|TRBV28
CASSLGNIQYF
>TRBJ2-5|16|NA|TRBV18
CASSPAIRAQQETQYF
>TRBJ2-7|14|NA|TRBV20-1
CSAREDSLAYEQYF
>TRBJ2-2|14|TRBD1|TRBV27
CASSPGQAGGELFF
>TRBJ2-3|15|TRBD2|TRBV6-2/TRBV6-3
CASRAGLAGIDTQYF
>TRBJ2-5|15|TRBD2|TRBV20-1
CSAKGTSGLQETQYF
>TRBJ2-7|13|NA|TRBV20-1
CSARTITSYEQYF
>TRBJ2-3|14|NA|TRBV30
CAWSRTAGQGTQYF
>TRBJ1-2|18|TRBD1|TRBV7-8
CASSSEGQGAVANYGYTF
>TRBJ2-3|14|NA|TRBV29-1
CSVAGAGSTDTQYF
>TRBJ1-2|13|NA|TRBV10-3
CAISTGVNYGYTF
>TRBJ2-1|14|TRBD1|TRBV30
CACDGTGYSNEQFF
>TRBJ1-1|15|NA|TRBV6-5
CASSYRDFWDTEAFF
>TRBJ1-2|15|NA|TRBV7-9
CASSSSPLGGDGYTF
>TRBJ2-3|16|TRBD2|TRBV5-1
CASSRRRLAETDTQYF
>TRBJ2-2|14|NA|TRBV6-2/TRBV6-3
CASSYSIAVGELFF
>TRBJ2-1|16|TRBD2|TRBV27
CASSLSASGSWFEQFF
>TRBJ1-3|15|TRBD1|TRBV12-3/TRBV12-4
CASRVGQNSGNTIYF
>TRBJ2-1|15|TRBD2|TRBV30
CAWSVLAGAINEQFF
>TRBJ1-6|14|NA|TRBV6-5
CASSYRANNSPLHF
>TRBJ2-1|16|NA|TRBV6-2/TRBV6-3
CASSYSMASGYNEQFF
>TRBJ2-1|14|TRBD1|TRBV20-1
CSAGGQGDYNEQFF
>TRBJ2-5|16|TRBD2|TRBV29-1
CSVEDLHGGSGETQYF
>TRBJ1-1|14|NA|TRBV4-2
CASSQDRRNTEAFF
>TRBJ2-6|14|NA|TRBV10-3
CAISSHSGANVLTF